Shown below are 8 T cell receptor beta chains from a single sample sequenced in a study of T cells in Graves' hyperthyroidism and ophthalmopathy. Regions amplified from RNA transcripts were the TCR beta CDR3 regions. A first-round RT-PCR of the TCR CDR3 used the HTBI primer set. TCRdb passed the multiplex PCR reads through MiXCR, listing each CDR3 protein once. This sample has about 290,000 distinct CDR3 sequences; approximately 15% occur once, and the top ten carry approximately 7.9%. The sequencing input was blood. These receptors all come from a woman aged 40-49 years with Graves' hyperthyroidism.

This clonotype was seen repeatedly, ten times or more. J is TRBJ2-5 and V is TRBV2; the D gene is possibly TRBD1 (5 bases). Germline CDR1 is SNHLY and CDR2 is FYNNEI. This CDR3 has 13 residues. The V gene lost 1 base and the J gene lost 9 bases, with 12 bases spanning the gap. The CDR3 reads CASSEGQPVAQYF. The CDR3, as DNA: TGTGCCAGCAGTGAAGGACAGCCCGTTGCCCAGTACTTC.

For this clonotype: A much bigger clone sits one base away, suggesting this may be a read error. This sequence joins TRBV7-2 and TRBJ2-1; D not certain. The CDR3 runs 13 residues. CDR1 and CDR2 (germline): SGHTA, FQGNSA. With 3 bases removed from V and 10 bases from J, the gap between germline ends came to 13 bases. Here the CDR3 reads CASSFAVIGEQFF. CDR3 nucleotides: TGTGCCAGCAGCTTTGCGGTGATTGGCGAGCAGTTCTTC.

This clonotype was seen many times. The V gene is TRBV11-2, the J gene TRBJ2-1; TRBD2 matches 7 bases. The CDR3 extends over 13 amino acids. Trimming at V came to 1 base and at J to 8 bases, leaving 2 bases not matched to a gene. Germline V gene data show CDR1 as SGHAT and CDR2 as FQNNGV. CDR3 nucleotide sequence: TGTGCCAGCAGCTTAGGACGGGGGGATGAGCAGTTCTTC. Amino acids: CASSLGRGDEQFF.

The J gene is TRBJ1-1, the V gene TRBV7-9; TRBD1 aligns across 9 bases. CDR3 length: 14 amino acids. Germline loops: CDR1 SEHNR, CDR2 FQNEAQ (reference sequence). J lost 4 bases, V lost 7 bases, and 7 bases had no gene match. The CDR3: CASIRQGGGTEAFF. CDR3 in DNA: TGTGCCAGCATCAGACAGGGGGGAGGCACTGAAGCTTTCTTT.

The table lists this clonotype with many counts. CDR3 sequence reads: CASSFDSSNQPQHF. The CDR3 DNA is TGTGCCAGCAGTTTTGACAGTAGCAATCAGCCCCAGCATTTT. The V gene is TRBV12-3 or TRBV12-4, the J gene TRBJ1-5; perhaps TRBD1 as D (5 bases). V was cut by 3 bases and J by 0 bases, with 6 bases left in between. CDR3 length: 14 residues.

This clonotype was observed at least ten times. The chain recombines TRBV28 with TRBJ2-7; 7 bases align to TRBD1. The CDR3 totals 14 residues. V dropped 3 bases and J dropped 2; count of bases not matched to a gene: 4. Germline CDR1 reads MDHEN; CDR2 reads SYDVKM. For the CDR3, the DNA is TGTGCCAGCAGTTTGGGACAGCCACCCTACGAGCAGTACTTC. This sequence encodes CASSLGQPPYEQYF.

This clonotype was seen a handful of times. This chain links TRBV6-5 with TRBJ1-2, with D perhaps TRBD1 (6 bases). Germline CDR1 MNHEY, CDR2 SVGAGI. The V and J ends lost 4 bases and 4 bases respectively, with 13 bases between them. The CDR3 is 14 amino acids. The CDR3 DNA follows: TGTGCCAGCAGTTCCCCAGGGGTTGGCTATGGCTACACCTTC. Translated, it gives CASSSPGVGYGYTF.

This clonotype has a count of ten or more. As DNA, the CDR3 is TGTGCCATCAGTGATTCCGGGGCAGGGGATGAAAAACTGTTTTTT. Its translation is CAISDSGAGDEKLFF. This chain connects TRBV10-3 to TRBJ1-4; D might be TRBD1 (6 bases). Germline assignment: CDR1 ENHRY and CDR2 SYGVKD. V lost 3 bases and J 6 bases, leaving 14 bases between the germline ends. This CDR3 has 15 amino acids.